Following are 21 T cell receptor beta chains from one sample sequenced in a study of neoadjuvant nivolumab and ipilimumab in lung cancer. Data came from immunoSEQ multiplex PCR; TCRdb stores just in-frame clones and leaves some out. The data show more than 10,000 clones, more than 90% seen once. This specimen was peripheral blood, taken after neoadjuvant nivolumab, alone or with ipilimumab, at or shortly before surgery. These receptors originate from an adult with non-small cell lung cancer.

CDR3 in DNA: TGCGCCAGCAGCCAAGCGTCGACAGGGGGCTTGGAGACCCAGTACTTC. It codes for CASSQASTGGLETQYF. The genes are TRBV4-1 and TRBJ2-5, with TRBD1 matching 10 bases. The V segment lost 1 base and the J segment 5 bases; nucleotides outside the gene matches: 7. The CDR3 covers 16 residues. Per germline, CDR1 MGHRA and CDR2 YSYEKL.

The chain combines TRBV30 with TRBJ1-1; D is unresolved. CDR1 and CDR2 (germline): GTSNPN, SVGIG (reference sequence). The CDR3 extends over 11 amino acids. V was clipped by 2 bases and J by 7 bases, with 8 bases between them. The CDR3 DNA reads TGTGCCTGGAGTTTGGGAGTTGAAGCTTTCTTT. Translating gives CAWSLGVEAFF.

The CDR3 here is CASSGAAVSETQYF. The CDR3 DNA reads TGTGCCAGCAGTGGCGCGGCGGTATCCGAGACCCAGTACTTC. V is TRBV2 and J is TRBJ2-5; D is unclear. Looked up from germline, CDR1 is SNHLY and CDR2 is FYNNEI. The CDR3 is 14 amino acids. V shed 4 bases and J shed 5 bases, with 14 bases lying between them. The variable domain in full, completed from reference TRBV2 and TRBJ2-5, reads EPEVTQTPSHQVTQMGQEVILRCVPISNHLYFYWYRQILGQKVEFLVSFYNNEISEKSEIFDDQFSVERPDGSNFTLKIRSTKLEDSAMYFCASSGAAVSETQYFGPGTRLLVL.

The V call is TRBV5-1, the J call TRBJ2-1; possibly TRBD1 for D (5 bases). Germline loops: CDR1 SGHRS, CDR2 YFSETQ. The CDR3 extends over 17 amino acids. The V end lost 4 bases, the J end lost 4 bases, and 21 bases lay between the germline ends. The CDR3: CASSQGWGREPYNEQFF. The CDR3 DNA reads as TGCGCCAGCAGCCAAGGTTGGGGCAGGGAACCTTACAATGAGCAGTTCTTC.

This clone was seen only once. This chain joins TRBV15 and TRBJ2-3, with D perhaps matching TRBD1 (6 bases). V was shortened by 3 bases and J by 9 bases, with 16 bases between the two germline ends. CDR3 length equals 14 residues. The germline V gene has CDR1 LNHNV and CDR2 YYDKDF (reference sequence). CDR3 DNA: TGTGCCACCAGCAGGGACCGGACTGGACAGACGCAGTATTTT. Translating gives CATSRDRTGQTQYF.

CDR3 protein: CASSSGGPNTEAFF. For the CDR3, the DNA is TGTGCCAGCAGCTCCGGGGGCCCCAACACTGAAGCTTTCTTT. The chain uses TRBV6-5 and TRBJ1-1, with a tentative D call TRBD1 (6 bases). Looked up from germline, CDR1 is MNHEY and CDR2 is SVGAGI. Trimming removed 6 bases from V and 2 bases from J, with 13 bases in between. CDR3 length equals 14 residues.

This rearrangement joins TRBV2 to TRBJ2-1, with TRBD2 matching over 7 bases. The germline V gene has CDR1 SNHLY and CDR2 FYNNEI. There are 13 residues in the CDR3. The ends lost 6 bases at V and 8 bases at J; junction bases unmatched: 7. The CDR3 DNA is TGTGCCAGCAGGGACCGGGAGGCCGATGAGCAGTTCTTC. As protein: CASRDREADEQFF.

The chain links TRBV2 to TRBJ1-1; D remains unclear. Germline CDR1 reads SNHLY; CDR2 reads FYNNEI. This CDR3 is built from 13 residues. The V and J ends lost 7 bases and 1 base respectively, with 10 bases between them. The CDR3 DNA reads TGTGCCAGCACCATAATGACGAACACTGAAGCTTTCTTT. Its translation is CASTIMTNTEAFF.

This rearrangement joins TRBV9 to TRBJ2-3, with 9 bases identical to TRBD2. V lost 4 bases, J lost 0 bases, and 9 bases stayed unmatched. This CDR3 comprises 17 residues. Germline lookup yields CDR1 SGDLS and CDR2 YYNGEE. CDR3 coding DNA: TGTGCCAGCAGCATTAGAACGGGACTAGCCAGCACAGATACGCAGTATTTT. Translating gives CASSIRTGLASTDTQYF. The full variable domain, with the rest looked up from reference TRBV9 and TRBJ2-3, is DSGVTQTPKHLITATGQRVTLRCSPRSGDLSVYWYQQSLDQGLQFLIQYYNGEERAKGNILERFSAQQFPDLHSELNLSSLELGDSALYFCASSIRTGLASTDTQYFGPGTRLTVL.

This chain uses TRBV5-1 with TRBJ2-5; 11 bases map to TRBD2. Unmatched junction bases numbered 12, after V lost 3 bases and J lost 5 bases. The CDR3 has 17 residues. Germline assignment: CDR1 SGHRS and CDR2 YFSETQ. CDR3 sequence: CASSSGTSGKTGETQYF. The CDR3 bases are TGCGCCAGCAGCTCGGGGACTAGCGGTAAAACGGGGGAGACCCAGTACTTC. Full variable domain (missing parts from reference TRBV5-1 and TRBJ2-5): KAGVTQTPRYLIKTRGQQVTLSCSPISGHRSVSWYQQTPGQGLQFLFEYFSETQRNKGNFPGRFSGRQFSNSRSEMNVSTLELGDSALYLCASSSGTSGKTGETQYFGPGTRLLVL.

J is TRBJ2-1 and V is TRBV5-4, with 8 bases fitting TRBD1. CDR3 length: 17 residues. V lost 2 bases and J lost 6; bases outside the gene matches: 13. Germline V gene sequence: CDR1 SGHNT, CDR2 YYREEE (reference sequence). This chain's CDR3 is CASSFPGQDRDVNEQFF. The DNA of the CDR3 is TGTGCCAGCAGCTTCCCGGGACAGGACAGGGATGTCAATGAGCAGTTCTTC.

This sequence joins TRBV9 and TRBJ2-3, with D possibly TRBD1 on 6 matching bases. With 0 bases removed from V and 0 bases from J, the gap between germline ends came to 11 bases. The germline gives CDR1 SGDLS, CDR2 YYNGEE. This CDR3 region has 16 residues. The CDR3 DNA is TGTGCCAGCAGCGTAGCTACCCAGGGGAGCACAGATACGCAGTATTTT. Protein: CASSVATQGSTDTQYF. Supplemented by reference TRBV9 and TRBJ2-3, the full variable domain reads DSGVTQTPKHLITATGQRVTLRCSPRSGDLSVYWYQQSLDQGLQFLIQYYNGEERAKGNILERFSAQQFPDLHSELNLSSLELGDSALYFCASSVATQGSTDTQYFGPGTRLTVL.

This chain connects TRBV25-1 to TRBJ2-1; 10 bases map to TRBD2. The CDR3 consists of 14 residues. After removal of 2 bases from V and 6 bases from J, the junction contained 1 base not matched to a gene. Germline V gives CDR1 MGHDK, CDR2 SYGVNS. Here the CDR3 DNA reads TGTGCCAGCAGTGAACGACTAGCGGGCAATGAGCAGTTCTTC. It yields the protein CASSERLAGNEQFF.

The chain combines TRBV2 with TRBJ1-1, with D unresolved. This CDR3 comprises 13 residues. The V gene's germline CDR1 is SNHLY and CDR2 FYNNEI. The V end was cut by 5 bases, the J end by 1 base, with 8 bases between. DNA for the CDR3: TGTGCCAGCAGTATTACAAGGAACACTGAAGCTTTCTTT. Amino acid sequence: CASSITRNTEAFF.

V usage is TRBV14 and J usage is TRBJ2-5; 7 bases match TRBD1. V was pared by 4 bases and J by 1 base, with 3 bases of the junction left unmatched. Germline V gene data show CDR1 as SGHDN and CDR2 as FVKESK. There are 14 residues in the CDR3. CDR3 in DNA: TGTGCCAGCAGCCGGGGACAGATCCAAGAGACCCAGTACTTC. It is translated as CASSRGQIQETQYF.

The chain has TRBV4-1 and TRBJ1-4, with D uncertain. The germline CDR1 and CDR2 sequences are MGHRA and YSYEKL. V was cut by 3 bases and J by 7 bases, with 6 bases left in between. The CDR3 spans 12 residues. This chain's CDR3 is CASSQYSEKLFF. As DNA, the CDR3 is TGCGCCAGCAGCCAGTACAGTGAAAAACTGTTTTTT.

The V and J genes are TRBV9 and TRBJ1-2, with unresolved D. The CDR3 extends over 14 amino acids. CDR1 and CDR2 from the germline V gene are SGDLS and YYNGEE. V lost 3 bases and J 3 bases, leaving 12 bases between the germline ends. Written as DNA, the CDR3 is TGTGCCAGCAGCGGTAGGGCAGACTACTATGGCTACACCTTC. Translating gives CASSGRADYYGYTF.

The genes are TRBV27 and TRBJ2-3; no firm D call. V was shortened by 9 bases and J by 0 bases, with 16 bases between the two germline ends. Looked up from germline, CDR1 is MNHEY and CDR2 is SMNVEV (reference sequence). CDR3 length equals 15 residues. Written as DNA, the CDR3 is TGTGCCAGTAGTAAGACTGATTCTAGCACAGATACGCAGTATTTT. Its translation is CASSKTDSSTDTQYF.

The chain recombines TRBV9 with TRBJ2-7, with 8 bases lining up with TRBD2. The J segment lost 6 bases and the V segment lost 0 bases, leaving 8 bases of the junction unmatched. Germline CDR1 and CDR2: SGDLS and YYNGEE. The CDR3 has 15 residues. The CDR3 here is CASSVATGGQGEQYF. The CDR3 coding sequence is TGTGCCAGCAGCGTAGCTACGGGGGGGCAGGGCGAGCAGTACTTC. Looking up the rest from reference TRBV9 and TRBJ2-7 gives the full variable domain: DSGVTQTPKHLITATGQRVTLRCSPRSGDLSVYWYQQSLDQGLQFLIQYYNGEERAKGNILERFSAQQFPDLHSELNLSSLELGDSALYFCASSVATGGQGEQYFGPGTRLTVT.

The chain recombines TRBV7-2 with TRBJ2-7; D perhaps matches TRBD1 (5 bases). V was trimmed by 1 base and J by 2 bases, leaving 15 bases between them. This CDR3 comprises 16 residues. Germline V gene lookup returns CDR1 SGHTA and CDR2 FQGNSA. As DNA, the CDR3 is TGTGCCAGCAGCTTAGAAGGCGGAAGGGGCCCCTACGAGCAGTACTTC. Translating it yields CASSLEGGRGPYEQYF.

This chain uses TRBV7-9 with TRBJ2-3, with 10 bases that match TRBD2. The trim removed 5 bases at V and 6 bases at J, leaving 20 bases unmatched. The germline V gene has CDR1 SEHNR and CDR2 FQNEAQ (reference sequence). The CDR3 runs 19 residues. CDR3 sequence reads: CASSPPRSGRAGGRDTQYF. The CDR3 DNA is TGTGCCAGCAGCCCCCCGCGGAGCGGGAGGGCCGGGGGGCGGGATACGCAGTATTTT. Using reference TRBV7-9 and TRBJ2-3 for the parts outside the CDR3, the full variable domain is DTGVSQNPRHKITKRGQNVTFRCDPISEHNRLYWYRQTLGQGPEFLTYFQNEAQLEKSRLLSDRFSAERPKGSFSTLEIQRTEQGDSAMYLCASSPPRSGRAGGRDTQYFGPGTRLTVL.